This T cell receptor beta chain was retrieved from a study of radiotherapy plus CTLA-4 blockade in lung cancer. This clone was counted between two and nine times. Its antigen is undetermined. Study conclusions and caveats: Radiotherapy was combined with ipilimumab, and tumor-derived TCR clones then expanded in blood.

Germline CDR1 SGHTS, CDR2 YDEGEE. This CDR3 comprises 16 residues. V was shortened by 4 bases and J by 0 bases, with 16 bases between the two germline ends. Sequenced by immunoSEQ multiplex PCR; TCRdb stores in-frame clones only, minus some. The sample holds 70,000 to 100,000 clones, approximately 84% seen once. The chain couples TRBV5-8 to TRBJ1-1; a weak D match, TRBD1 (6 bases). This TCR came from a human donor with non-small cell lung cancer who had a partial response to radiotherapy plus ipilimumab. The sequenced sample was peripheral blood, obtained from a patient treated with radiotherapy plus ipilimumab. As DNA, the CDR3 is TGTGCCAGCAGCCCCAGACAGGTGTTCATGAACACTGAAGCTTTCTTT. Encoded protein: CASSPRQVFMNTEAFF.